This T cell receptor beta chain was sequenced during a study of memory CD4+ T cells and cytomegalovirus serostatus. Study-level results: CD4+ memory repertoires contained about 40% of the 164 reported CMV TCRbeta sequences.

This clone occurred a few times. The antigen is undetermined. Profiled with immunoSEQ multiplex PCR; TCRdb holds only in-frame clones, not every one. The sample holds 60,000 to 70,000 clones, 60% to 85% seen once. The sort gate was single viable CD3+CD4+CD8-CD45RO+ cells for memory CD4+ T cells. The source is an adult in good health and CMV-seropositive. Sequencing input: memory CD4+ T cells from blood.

DNA for the CDR3: TGTGCCAGCTCACCAGGACAGGGAGATGGCTACACCTTC. Translating gives CASSPGQGDGYTF. The chain combines TRBV18 with TRBJ1-2, with 8 bases aligning to TRBD1. CDR3 length equals 13 residues. J was trimmed by 6 bases and V by 2 bases; bases with no gene match: 2. Per germline, CDR1 KGHSH and CDR2 LQKENI.